This T cell receptor (beta chain) was recorded in a study of Ad26.COV2.S vaccination and SARS-CoV-2 variants. This table comes from immunoSEQ multiplex PCR, and its TCRdb copy is limited to in-frame clones, with some not included. The sample carries under 250,000 clones, around 88% recorded once. Treatment defined: some 20 received Ad26.COV2.S at low or high dose, single or two shots; about 5 received placebo; per-sample allocation not given. Sampling was done on day 63 after the first vaccine or placebo injection. V was trimmed by 2 bases and J by 2 bases, leaving 9 bases between them. The CDR3 is 14 amino acids. The V gene's germline CDR1 is MNHEY and CDR2 SVGAGI.

V gene TRBV6-5 combines with J gene TRBJ1-1; a possible D gene is TRBD1 (5 bases). The specimen comprised peripheral blood, sampled in a trial of Ad26.COV2.S vaccine versus placebo. This receptor was identified in a person aged 18 to 59 who received the Ad26.COV2.S COVID-19 vaccine or a placebo. CDR3: CASSYGAQNTEAFF. CDR3 sequence (DNA): TGTGCCAGCAGTTACGGGGCCCAAAACACTGAAGCTTTCTTT.